In this sample, the clone carrying this T cell receptor beta chain turned up a few times. Other DNA sequences in this specimen translate into the identical CDR3. The data originate from a study of cytomegalovirus exposure and HLA in healthy donors. The table came from immunoSEQ multiplex PCR; TCRdb's copy has only in-frame clones and leaves some out. Here the sample spans tens of thousands of clones, just under 85% being singletons. Germline V gene lookup returns CDR1 MNHEY and CDR2 SVGAGI. The CDR3 has 15 amino acids. J lost 6 bases, V lost 2 bases, and 5 bases had no gene match. This TCR was recovered from a man aged 25-45 years in good health and CMV-seronegative. The sample consisted of PBMCs. V usage is TRBV6-5 and J usage is TRBJ2-1, with 9 bases identical to TRBD2. The CDR3 loop reads CASSYGLAGSNEQFF. CDR3 in DNA: TGTGCCAGCAGTTACGGGCTAGCGGGATCCAATGAGCAGTTCTTC.